The present entry profiles one T cell receptor (beta chain) with its context. This record belongs to a study of T cells in localized non-small cell lung cancer. Assay used: immunoSEQ multiplex PCR; TCRdb lists only in-frame clones, some missing. The table lists around 28,000 clones, about 89% of them singletons, with 2.5% to 3% in the top ten. This CDR3 comprises 13 residues. Germline V gives CDR1 SQVTM, CDR2 ANQGSEA. The V and J ends lost 7 bases and 1 base, in that order; junction bases with no gene match: 3. The TCR comes from an older female donor with stage I lung adenocarcinoma. J is TRBJ2-1 and V is TRBV29-1, with TRBD1 identical over 8 bases. The sample was peripheral blood, taken before any cancer treatment. CDR3 nucleotide sequence: TGCAGCGAGTACAGGGGGTCCTACAATGAGCAGTTCTTC. Encoded protein: CSEYRGSYNEQFF.